Shown below are 8 T cell receptor beta chains from a single sample sequenced in a study of blood T cell repertoires in COVID-19. The repertoire was sequenced with immunoSEQ multiplex PCR; TCRdb's copy has only in-frame clones and lacks some. The repertoire holds about 170,000 clones, approximately 85% seen once, with approximately 1.2% in the top ten. The sequenced sample consisted of peripheral blood. The receptor set was obtained from a man between 60 and 75 years old who had recovered from COVID-19.

This clone was picked up a small number of times. The genes are TRBV23-1 and TRBJ1-4; D remains ambiguous. TRBV23-1 is an ORF; its function is uncertain. V lost 2 bases and J lost 5, with 18 bases in between. This CDR3 region has 17 residues. The CDR3 DNA reads TGCGCCAGCAGTCAACCCTCCGGGAGGGCTTCAAATGAAAAACTGTTTTTT. Translating it yields CASSQPSGRASNEKLFF.

This chain connects TRBV12-5 to TRBJ2-1; D perhaps matches TRBD1 (5 bases). In germline, CDR1 is LGHNT, CDR2 FRNRAP. V shed 0 bases and J shed 10 bases, with 13 bases lying between them. The CDR3 consists of 14 residues. The CDR3 loop is CASGLVAGLGEQFF. The DNA for the CDR3 is TGTGCTAGTGGTTTGGTGGCAGGGCTGGGCGAGCAGTTCTTC.

The chain recombines TRBV5-5 with TRBJ1-1, with 7 bases fitting TRBD1. Trimming took 0 bases from V and 4 from J; bases not matched to a gene: 6. CDR3 length equals 15 residues. Germline V gene data show CDR1 as SGHKS and CDR2 as YYEKEE (reference sequence). CDR3 in DNA: TGTGCCAGCAGCTTGGGCCAGGGGGTCCGCACTGAAGCTTTCTTT. This codes for CASSLGQGVRTEAFF.

This sequence joins TRBV19 and TRBJ1-5; TRBD1 matches at 11 bases. The CDR3 contains 15 residues. V trimming: 1 base; J trimming: 10 bases; junction bases outside the gene matches: 6. CDR1 LNHDA and CDR2 SQIVND come from the germline V gene (reference sequence). CDR3 protein: CASSIADRGRDPQHF. The DNA for the CDR3 is TGTGCCAGTAGTATAGCGGACAGGGGGCGGGACCCCCAGCATTTT.

This clone showed up just once. The CDR3 protein is CASGPYGGYEQYF. CDR3 coding DNA: TGTGCCAGCGGCCCATATGGCGGCTACGAGCAGTACTTC. This chain joins TRBV6-2 or TRBV6-3 and TRBJ2-7; D ambiguous. V lost 8 bases to trimming and J lost 3 bases, with 14 bases between them. CDR3 length: 13 residues. From germline, CDR1 is MNHEY and CDR2 SVGEGT.

The genes are TRBV4-1 and TRBJ2-1; D gene ambiguous. The V end was cut by 0 bases, the J end by 3 bases, with 15 bases between. The CDR3 sequence is 17 residues long. Germline V lookup: CDR1 MGHRA, CDR2 YSYEKL. The CDR3 region is CASSQDAPWASYNEQFF. The CDR3 DNA reads as TGCGCCAGCAGCCAAGATGCCCCCTGGGCCAGCTACAATGAGCAGTTCTTC.

CDR3 region: CASSAPGQAFWTF. CDR3 sequence (DNA): TGTGCCAGCAGCGCGCCGGGACAGGCATTTTGGACCTTC. V is TRBV7-9 and J is TRBJ1-2, with TRBD1 identical over 8 bases. V gave up 5 bases and J gave up 14 bases; unmatched junction bases: 13. Germline V lookup: CDR1 SEHNR, CDR2 FQNEAQ (reference sequence). This CDR3 has 13 amino acids.

The chain employs TRBV5-4 and TRBJ1-2; weak D call: TRBD1 (5 bases). Trimming took off 4 bases at V and 2 bases at J, with 12 bases between the two ends. The CDR3 spans 14 residues. The V gene's germline CDR1 is SGHNT and CDR2 YYREEE (reference sequence). The CDR3 DNA follows: TGTGCCAGCAGCCCTGATCCAGGGAACTATGGCTACACCTTC. It is translated as CASSPDPGNYGYTF. Combining the CDR3 with reference TRBV5-4 and TRBJ1-2 gives the whole variable domain ETGVTQSPTHLIKTRGQQVTLRCSSQSGHNTVSWYQQALGQGPQFIFQYYREEENGRGNFPPRFSGLQFPNYSSELNVNALELDDSALYLCASSPDPGNYGYTFGSGTRLTVV.